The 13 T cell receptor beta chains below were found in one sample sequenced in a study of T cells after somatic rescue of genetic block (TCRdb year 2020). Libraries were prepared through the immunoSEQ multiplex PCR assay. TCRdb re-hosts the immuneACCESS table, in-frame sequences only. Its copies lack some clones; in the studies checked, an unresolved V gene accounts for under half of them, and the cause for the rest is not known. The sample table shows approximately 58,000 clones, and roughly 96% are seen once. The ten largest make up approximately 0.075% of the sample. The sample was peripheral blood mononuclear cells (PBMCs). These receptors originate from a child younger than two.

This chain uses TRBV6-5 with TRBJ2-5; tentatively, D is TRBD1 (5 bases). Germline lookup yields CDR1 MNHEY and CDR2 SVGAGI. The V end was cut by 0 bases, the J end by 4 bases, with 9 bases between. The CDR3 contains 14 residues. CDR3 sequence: CASSYSGGAETQYF. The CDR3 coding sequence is TGTGCCAGCAGTTACTCGGGTGGGGCAGAGACCCAGTACTTC.

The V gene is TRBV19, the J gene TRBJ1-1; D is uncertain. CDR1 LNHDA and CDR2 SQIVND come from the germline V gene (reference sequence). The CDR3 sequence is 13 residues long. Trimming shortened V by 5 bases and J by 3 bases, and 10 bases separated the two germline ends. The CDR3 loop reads CASSPRSHTEAFF. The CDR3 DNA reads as TGTGCCAGTAGTCCCCGGTCGCACACTGAAGCTTTCTTT.

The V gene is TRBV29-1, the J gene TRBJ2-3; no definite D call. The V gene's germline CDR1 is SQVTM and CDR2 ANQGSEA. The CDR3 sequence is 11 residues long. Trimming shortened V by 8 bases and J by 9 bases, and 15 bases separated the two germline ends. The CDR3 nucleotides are TGCAGCCCGGTCTCTATGGGGACGCAGTATTTT. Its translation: CSPVSMGTQYF.

The CDR3 coding sequence is TGTGCCAGCAGCTTAGATGGAACTAGCGGGAGATCCAATGAGCAGTTCTTC. Translating gives CASSLDGTSGRSNEQFF. J is TRBJ2-1 and V is TRBV11-2; TRBD2 matches 11 bases. The CDR3 sequence is 17 residues long. Germline V CDR1 and CDR2: SGHAT, FQNNGV. The V segment lost 0 bases and the J segment 6 bases; nucleotides outside the gene matches: 7.

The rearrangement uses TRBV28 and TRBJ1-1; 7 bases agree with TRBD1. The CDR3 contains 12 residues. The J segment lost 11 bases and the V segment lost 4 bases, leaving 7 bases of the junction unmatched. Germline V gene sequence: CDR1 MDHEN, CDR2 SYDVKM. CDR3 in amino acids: CASSSSGQAAFF. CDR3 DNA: TGTGCCAGCAGTTCCTCTGGACAGGCGGCTTTCTTT.

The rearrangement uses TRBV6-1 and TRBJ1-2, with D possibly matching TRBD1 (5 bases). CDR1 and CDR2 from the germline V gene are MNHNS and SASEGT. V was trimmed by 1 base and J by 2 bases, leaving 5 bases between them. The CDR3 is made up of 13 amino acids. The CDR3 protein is CASSEGTNYGYTF. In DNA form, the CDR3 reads TGTGCCAGCAGTGAAGGGACAAACTATGGCTACACCTTC.

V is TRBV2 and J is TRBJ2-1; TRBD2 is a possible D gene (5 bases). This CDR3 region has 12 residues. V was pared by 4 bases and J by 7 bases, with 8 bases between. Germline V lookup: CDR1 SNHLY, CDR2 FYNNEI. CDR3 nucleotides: TGTGCCAGCAGTGGAACTAGAAATGAGCAGTTCTTC. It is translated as CASSGTRNEQFF.

Written as DNA, the CDR3 is TGTGCCACAGCGGGAGGCTCCTACGAGCAGTACTTC. Amino acid sequence: CATAGGSYEQYF. The rearrangement links TRBV10-3 to TRBJ2-7; TRBD2 matches at 9 bases. Germline V gene data show CDR1 as ENHRY and CDR2 as SYGVKD. The CDR3 runs to 12 residues. Germline trimming cut 10 bases from V and 0 bases from J; bases unmatched to any gene: 1.

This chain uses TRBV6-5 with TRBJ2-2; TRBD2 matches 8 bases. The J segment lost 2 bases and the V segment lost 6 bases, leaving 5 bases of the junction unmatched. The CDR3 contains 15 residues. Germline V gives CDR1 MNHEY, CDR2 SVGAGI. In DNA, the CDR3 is TGTGCCAGCAGAAGGACTAGCAGAAACACCGGGGAGCTGTTTTTT. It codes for CASRRTSRNTGELFF.

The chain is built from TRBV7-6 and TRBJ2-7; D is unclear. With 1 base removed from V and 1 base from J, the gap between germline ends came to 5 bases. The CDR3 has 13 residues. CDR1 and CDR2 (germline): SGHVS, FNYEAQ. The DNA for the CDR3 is TGTGCCAGCAGCTTAGACTCTTCCTACGAGCAGTACTTC. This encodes CASSLDSSYEQYF.

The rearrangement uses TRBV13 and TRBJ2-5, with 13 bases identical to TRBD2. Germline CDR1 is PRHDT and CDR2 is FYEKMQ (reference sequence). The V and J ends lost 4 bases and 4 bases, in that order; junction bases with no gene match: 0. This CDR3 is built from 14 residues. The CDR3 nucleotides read TGTGCCAGCAGCTGGACTAGCGGGAGAGAGACCCAGTACTTC. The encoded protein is CASSWTSGRETQYF.

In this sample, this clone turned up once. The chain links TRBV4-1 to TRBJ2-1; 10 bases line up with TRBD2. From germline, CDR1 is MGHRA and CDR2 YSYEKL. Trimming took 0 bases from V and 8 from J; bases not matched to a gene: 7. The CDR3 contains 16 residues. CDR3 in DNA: TGCGCCAGCAGCCAAGATCGAGGTAGCGGGAGGTATGAGCAGTTCTTC. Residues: CASSQDRGSGRYEQFF.

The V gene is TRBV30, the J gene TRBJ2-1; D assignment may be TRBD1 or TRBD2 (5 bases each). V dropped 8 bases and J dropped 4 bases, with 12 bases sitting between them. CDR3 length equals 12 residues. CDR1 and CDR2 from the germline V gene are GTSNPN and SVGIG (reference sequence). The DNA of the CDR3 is TGTGCCCGGGGCACTAGTTACAATGAGCAGTTCTTC. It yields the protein CARGTSYNEQFF.